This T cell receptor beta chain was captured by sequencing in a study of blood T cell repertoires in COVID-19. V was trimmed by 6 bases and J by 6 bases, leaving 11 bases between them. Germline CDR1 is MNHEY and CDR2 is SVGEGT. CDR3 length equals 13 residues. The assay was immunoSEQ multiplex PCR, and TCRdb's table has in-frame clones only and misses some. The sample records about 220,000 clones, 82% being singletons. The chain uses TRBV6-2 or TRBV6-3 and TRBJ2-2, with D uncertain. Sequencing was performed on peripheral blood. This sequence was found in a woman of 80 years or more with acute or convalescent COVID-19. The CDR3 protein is CASSRGKAGELFF. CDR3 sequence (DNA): TGTGCCAGCAGCCGCGGCAAGGCCGGGGAGCTGTTTTTT.